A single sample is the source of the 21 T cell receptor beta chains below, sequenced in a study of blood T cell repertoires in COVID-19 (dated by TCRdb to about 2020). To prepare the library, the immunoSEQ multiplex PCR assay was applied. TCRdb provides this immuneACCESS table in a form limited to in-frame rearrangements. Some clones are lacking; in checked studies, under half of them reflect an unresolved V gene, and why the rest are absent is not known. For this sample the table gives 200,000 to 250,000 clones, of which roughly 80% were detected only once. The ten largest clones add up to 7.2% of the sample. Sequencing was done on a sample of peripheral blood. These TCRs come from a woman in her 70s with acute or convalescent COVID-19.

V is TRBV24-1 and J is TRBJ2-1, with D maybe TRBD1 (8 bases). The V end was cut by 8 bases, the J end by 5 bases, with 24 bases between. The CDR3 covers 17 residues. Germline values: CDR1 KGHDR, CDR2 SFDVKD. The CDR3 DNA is TGTGCCACCACCCATGGACAGGGACTAATAAAGGACAATGAGCAGTTCTTC. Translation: CATTHGQGLIKDNEQFF.

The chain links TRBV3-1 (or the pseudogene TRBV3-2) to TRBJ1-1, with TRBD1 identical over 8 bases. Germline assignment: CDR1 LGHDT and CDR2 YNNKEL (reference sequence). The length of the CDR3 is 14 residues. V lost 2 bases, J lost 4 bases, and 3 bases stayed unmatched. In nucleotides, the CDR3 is TGTGCCAGCAGCCAACAGGGGGCAATCACTGAAGCTTTCTTT. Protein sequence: CASSQQGAITEAFF.

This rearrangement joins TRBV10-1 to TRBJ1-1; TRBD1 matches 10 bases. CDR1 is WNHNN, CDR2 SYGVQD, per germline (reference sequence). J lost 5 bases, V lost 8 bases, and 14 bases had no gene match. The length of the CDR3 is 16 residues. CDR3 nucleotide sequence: TGCGCCAGCTCCGACGCTTCCTGGGACAGGGGAACTGAAGCTTTCTTT. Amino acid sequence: CASSDASWDRGTEAFF.

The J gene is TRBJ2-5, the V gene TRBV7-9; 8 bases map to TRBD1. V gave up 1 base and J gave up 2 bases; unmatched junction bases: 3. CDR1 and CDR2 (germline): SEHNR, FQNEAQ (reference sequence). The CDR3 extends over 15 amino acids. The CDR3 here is CASSLGTGWQETQYF. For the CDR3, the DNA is TGTGCCAGCAGCTTAGGGACAGGGTGGCAAGAGACCCAGTACTTC.

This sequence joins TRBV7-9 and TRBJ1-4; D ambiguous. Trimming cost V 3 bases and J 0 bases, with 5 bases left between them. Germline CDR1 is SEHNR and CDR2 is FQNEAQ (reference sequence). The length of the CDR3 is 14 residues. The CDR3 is CASSFVATNEKLFF. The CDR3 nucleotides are TGTGCCAGCAGCTTCGTCGCAACTAATGAAAAACTGTTTTTT.

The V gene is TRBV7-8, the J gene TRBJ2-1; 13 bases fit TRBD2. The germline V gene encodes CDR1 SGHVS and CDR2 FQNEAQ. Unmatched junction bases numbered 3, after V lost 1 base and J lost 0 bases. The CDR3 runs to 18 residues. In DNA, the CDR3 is TGTGCCAGCAGCTTAGTACTAGCGGGGGGGCTCTCCTACAATGAGCAGTTCTTC. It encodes CASSLVLAGGLSYNEQFF.

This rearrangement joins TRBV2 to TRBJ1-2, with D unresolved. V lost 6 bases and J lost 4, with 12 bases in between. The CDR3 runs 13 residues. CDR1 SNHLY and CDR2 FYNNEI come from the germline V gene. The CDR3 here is CASRPDKRYGYTF. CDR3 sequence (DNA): TGTGCCAGCAGGCCAGATAAACGCTATGGCTACACCTTC.

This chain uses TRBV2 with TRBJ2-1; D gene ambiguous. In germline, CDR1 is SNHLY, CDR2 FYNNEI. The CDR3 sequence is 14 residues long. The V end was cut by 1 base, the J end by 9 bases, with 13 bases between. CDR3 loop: CASSEGPATFEQFF. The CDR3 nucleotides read TGTGCCAGCAGTGAAGGCCCAGCGACCTTTGAGCAGTTCTTC.

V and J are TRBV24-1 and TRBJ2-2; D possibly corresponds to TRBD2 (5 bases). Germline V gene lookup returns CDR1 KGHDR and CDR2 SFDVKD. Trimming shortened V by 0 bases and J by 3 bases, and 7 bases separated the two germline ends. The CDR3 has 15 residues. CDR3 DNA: TGTGCCACCAGTGATTTGACTAGGGACACCGGGGAGCTGTTTTTT. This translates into CATSDLTRDTGELFF.

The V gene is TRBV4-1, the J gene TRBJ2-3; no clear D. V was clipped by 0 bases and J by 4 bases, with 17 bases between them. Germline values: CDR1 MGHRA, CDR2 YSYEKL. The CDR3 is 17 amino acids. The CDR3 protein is CASSQDQLRSKADTQYF. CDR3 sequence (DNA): TGCGCCAGCAGCCAAGATCAATTACGTAGCAAGGCAGATACGCAGTATTTT.

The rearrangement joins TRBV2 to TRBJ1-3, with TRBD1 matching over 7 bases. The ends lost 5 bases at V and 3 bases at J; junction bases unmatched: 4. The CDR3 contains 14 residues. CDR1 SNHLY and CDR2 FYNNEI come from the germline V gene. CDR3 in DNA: TGTGCCAGCAGTCCAGGGGGGTATGGAAACACCATATATTTT. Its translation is CASSPGGYGNTIYF. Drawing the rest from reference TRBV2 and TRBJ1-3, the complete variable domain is EPEVTQTPSHQVTQMGQEVILRCVPISNHLYFYWYRQILGQKVEFLVSFYNNEISEKSEIFDDQFSVERPDGSNFTLKIRSTKLEDSAMYFCASSPGGYGNTIYFGEGSWLTVV.

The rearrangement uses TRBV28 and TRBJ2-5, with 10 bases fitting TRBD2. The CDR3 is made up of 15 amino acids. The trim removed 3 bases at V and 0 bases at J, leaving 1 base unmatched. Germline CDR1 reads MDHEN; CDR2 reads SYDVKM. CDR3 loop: CASSFGLADQETQYF. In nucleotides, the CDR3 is TGTGCCAGCAGTTTCGGACTAGCGGACCAAGAGACCCAGTACTTC.

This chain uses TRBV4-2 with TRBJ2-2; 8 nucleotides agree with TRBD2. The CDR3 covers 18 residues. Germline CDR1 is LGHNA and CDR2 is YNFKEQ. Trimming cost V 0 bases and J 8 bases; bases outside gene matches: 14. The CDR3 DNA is TGTGCCAGCAGCCAAGAGGGGATTGATCTAGCGGGTGGGGGGGAGCTGTTTTTT. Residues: CASSQEGIDLAGGGELFF.

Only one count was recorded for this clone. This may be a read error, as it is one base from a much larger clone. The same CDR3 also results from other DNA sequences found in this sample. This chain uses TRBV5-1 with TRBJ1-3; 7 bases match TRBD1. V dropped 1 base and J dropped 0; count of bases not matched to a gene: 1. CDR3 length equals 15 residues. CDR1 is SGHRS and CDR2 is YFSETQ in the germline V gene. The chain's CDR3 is CASSLQGDSGNTIYF. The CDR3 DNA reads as TGCGCCAGCAGCTTGCAGGGGGACTCTGGAAACACCATATATTTT.

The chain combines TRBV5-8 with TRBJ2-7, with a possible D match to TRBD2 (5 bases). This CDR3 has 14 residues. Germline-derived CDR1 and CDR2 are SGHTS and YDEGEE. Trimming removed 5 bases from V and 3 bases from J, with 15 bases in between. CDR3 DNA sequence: TGTGCCAGCAGTTCCAATCCGGGAAACTACGAGCAGTACTTC. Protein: CASSSNPGNYEQYF.

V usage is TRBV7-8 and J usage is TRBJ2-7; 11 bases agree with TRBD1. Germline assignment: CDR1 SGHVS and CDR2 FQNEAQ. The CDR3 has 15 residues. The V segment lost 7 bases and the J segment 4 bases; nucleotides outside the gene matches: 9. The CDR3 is CASTLRDRGEYEQYF. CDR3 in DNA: TGTGCCAGCACTCTTAGGGACAGGGGGGAGTACGAGCAGTACTTC.

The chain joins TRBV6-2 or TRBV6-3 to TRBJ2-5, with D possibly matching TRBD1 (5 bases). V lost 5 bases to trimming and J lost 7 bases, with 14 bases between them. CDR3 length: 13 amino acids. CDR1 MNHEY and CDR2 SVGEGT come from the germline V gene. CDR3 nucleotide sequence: TGTGCCAGCAGTCCGGTAGGGGTCGGGACCCAGTACTTC. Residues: CASSPVGVGTQYF.

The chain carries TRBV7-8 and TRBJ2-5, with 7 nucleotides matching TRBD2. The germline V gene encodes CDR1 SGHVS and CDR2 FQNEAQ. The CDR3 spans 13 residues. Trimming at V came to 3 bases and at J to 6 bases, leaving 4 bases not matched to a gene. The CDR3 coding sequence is TGTGCCAGCAGCTTTGGGGAGGGTAAGACCCAGTACTTC. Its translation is CASSFGEGKTQYF.

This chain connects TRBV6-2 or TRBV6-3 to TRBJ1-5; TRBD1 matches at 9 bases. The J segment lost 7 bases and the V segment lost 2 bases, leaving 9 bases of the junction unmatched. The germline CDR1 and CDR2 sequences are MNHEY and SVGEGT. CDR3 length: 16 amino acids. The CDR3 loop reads CASSYQPGQGGQPQHF. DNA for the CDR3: TGTGCCAGCAGTTACCAGCCGGGACAGGGAGGACAGCCCCAGCATTTT.

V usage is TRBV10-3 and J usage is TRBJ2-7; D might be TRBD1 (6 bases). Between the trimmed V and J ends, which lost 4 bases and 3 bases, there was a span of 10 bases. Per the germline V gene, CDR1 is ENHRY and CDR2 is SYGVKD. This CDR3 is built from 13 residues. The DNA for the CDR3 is TGTGCCATCAGTGGCACACAGGGCTACGAGCAGTACTTC. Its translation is CAISGTQGYEQYF.

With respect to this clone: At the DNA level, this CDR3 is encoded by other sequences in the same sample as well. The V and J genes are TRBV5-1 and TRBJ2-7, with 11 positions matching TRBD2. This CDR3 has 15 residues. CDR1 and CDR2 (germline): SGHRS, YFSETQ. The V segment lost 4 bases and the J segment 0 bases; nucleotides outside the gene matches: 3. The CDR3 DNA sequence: TGCGCCAGCAGCATCGGGACTAGCGGCTCCTACGAGCAGTACTTC. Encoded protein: CASSIGTSGSYEQYF.